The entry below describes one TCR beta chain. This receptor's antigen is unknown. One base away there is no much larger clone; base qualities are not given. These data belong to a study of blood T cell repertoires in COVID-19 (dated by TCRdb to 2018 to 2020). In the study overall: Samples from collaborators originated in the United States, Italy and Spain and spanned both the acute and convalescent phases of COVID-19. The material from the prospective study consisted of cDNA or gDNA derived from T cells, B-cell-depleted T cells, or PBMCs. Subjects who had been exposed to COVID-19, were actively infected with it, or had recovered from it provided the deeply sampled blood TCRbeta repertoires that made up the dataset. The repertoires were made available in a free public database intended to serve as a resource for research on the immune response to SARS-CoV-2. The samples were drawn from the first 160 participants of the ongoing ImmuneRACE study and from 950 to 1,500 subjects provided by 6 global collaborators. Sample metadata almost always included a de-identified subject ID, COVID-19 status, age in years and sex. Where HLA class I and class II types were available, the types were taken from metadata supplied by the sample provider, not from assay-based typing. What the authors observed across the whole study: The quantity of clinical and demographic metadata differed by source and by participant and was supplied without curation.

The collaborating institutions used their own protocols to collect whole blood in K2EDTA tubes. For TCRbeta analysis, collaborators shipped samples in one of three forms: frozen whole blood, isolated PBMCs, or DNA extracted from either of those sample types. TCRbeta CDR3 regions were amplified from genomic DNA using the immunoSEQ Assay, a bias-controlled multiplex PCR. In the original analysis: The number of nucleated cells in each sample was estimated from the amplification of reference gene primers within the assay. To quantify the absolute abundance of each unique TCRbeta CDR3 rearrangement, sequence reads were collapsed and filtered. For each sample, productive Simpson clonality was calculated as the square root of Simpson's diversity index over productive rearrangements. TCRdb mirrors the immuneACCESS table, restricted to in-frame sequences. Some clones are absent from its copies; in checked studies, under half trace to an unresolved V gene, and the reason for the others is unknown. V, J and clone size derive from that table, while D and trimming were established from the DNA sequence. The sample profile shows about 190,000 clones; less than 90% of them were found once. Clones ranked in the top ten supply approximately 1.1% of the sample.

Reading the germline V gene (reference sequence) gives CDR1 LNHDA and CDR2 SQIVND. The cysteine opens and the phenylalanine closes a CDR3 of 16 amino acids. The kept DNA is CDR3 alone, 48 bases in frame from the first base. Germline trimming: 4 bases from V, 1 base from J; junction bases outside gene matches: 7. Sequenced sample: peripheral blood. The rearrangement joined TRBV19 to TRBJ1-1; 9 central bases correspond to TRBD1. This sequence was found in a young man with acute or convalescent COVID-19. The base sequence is TGTGCCAGTAGTACTATCCCGGGACAGGGGAACACTGAAGCTTTCTTT. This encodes CASSTIPGQGNTEAFF.